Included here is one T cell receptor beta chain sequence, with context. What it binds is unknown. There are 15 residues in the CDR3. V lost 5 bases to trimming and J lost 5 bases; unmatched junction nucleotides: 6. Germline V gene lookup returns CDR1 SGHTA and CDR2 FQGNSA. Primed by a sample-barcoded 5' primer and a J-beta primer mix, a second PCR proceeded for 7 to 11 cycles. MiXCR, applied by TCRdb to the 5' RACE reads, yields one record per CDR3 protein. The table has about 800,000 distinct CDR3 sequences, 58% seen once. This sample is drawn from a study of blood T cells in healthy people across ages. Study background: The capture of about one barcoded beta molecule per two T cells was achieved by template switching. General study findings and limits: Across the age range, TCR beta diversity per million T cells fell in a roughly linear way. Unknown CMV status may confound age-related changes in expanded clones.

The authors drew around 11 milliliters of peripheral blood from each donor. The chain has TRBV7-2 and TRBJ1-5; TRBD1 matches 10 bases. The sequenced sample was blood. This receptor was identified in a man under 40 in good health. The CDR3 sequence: CASSRDRGTYQPQHF. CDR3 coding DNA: TGTGCCAGCAGCCGGGACAGGGGCACCTATCAGCCCCAGCATTTT. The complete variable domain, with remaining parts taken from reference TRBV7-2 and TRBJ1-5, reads GAGVSQSPSNKVTEKGKDVELRCDPISGHTALYWYRQSLGQGLEFLIYFQGNSAPDKSGLPSDRFSAERTGGSVSTLTIQRTQQEDSAVYLCASSRDRGTYQPQHFGDGTRLSIL.